Listed below are T cell receptor beta chains from one sample, sequenced in a study of blood T cells in healthy people across ages. Each CDR3 protein is one row after TCRdb ran MiXCR on the 5' RACE reads. The data contain approximately 780,000 distinct CDR3 sequences, 25% to 30% of them singletons. The data were also submitted as part of a second study, on T cells of mothers and their children.

Source material: blood. These receptor sequences come from a boy aged 5-17 years in good health. Each CDR3 is given with its conserved first and last residue. D genes are given only for firm matches. Part of the rows lack a size; the others show once, few, many or a class for expanded clones.

cdr3_length	v_call	clone_size	d_call	j_call	cdr3_aa	cdr3_nt
16	TRBV9	-	TRBD1	TRBJ2-5	CASSDWTGRNQETQYF	TGTGCCAGCAGCGACTGGACAGGGAGAAATCAAGAGACCCAGTACTTC
15	TRBV19	-	-	TRBJ2-2	CASSMTQGNTGELFF	TGTGCCAGTAGTATGACCCAGGGTAACACCGGGGAGCTGTTTTTT
15	TRBV9	few	-	TRBJ2-5	CASSVGRRYQETQYF	TGTGCCAGCAGCGTAGGCAGGCGGTACCAAGAGACCCAGTACTTC
15	TRBV11-2	-	TRBD1	TRBJ2-1	CASSSDRGAYNEQFF	TGTGCCAGCAGCTCGGACAGGGGAGCGTACAATGAGCAGTTCTTC
14	TRBV5-1	few	-	TRBJ2-5	CASAATPRVKTQYF	TGCGCCAGCGCGGCGACCCCGAGGGTGAAGACCCAGTACTTC
11	TRBV12-3/TRBV12-4	-	-	TRBJ2-5	CASSLELTQYF	TGTGCCAGCAGTTTAGAGCTGACCCAGTACTTC
15	TRBV11-2	-	-	TRBJ1-6	CASSLGTVLNSPLHF	TGTGCCAGCAGCTTAGGGACGGTATTGAATTCACCCCTCCACTTT
14	TRBV28	few	TRBD2	TRBJ2-2	CAAEGTTNTGELFF	TGTGCCGCCGAGGGGACTACGAACACCGGGGAGCTGTTTTTT
15	TRBV3-1	few	TRBD1	TRBJ1-6	CASRHRGSYNSPLHF	TGTGCCAGCAGACACAGGGGAAGTTATAATTCACCCCTCCACTTT
17	TRBV25-1	few	-	TRBJ2-1	CASSEVGKGVTYNEQFF	TGTGCCAGCAGTGAAGTAGGGAAGGGAGTAACATACAATGAGCAGTTCTTC
14	TRBV7-6	-	-	TRBJ2-5	CASSLQDSAETQYF	TGTGCCAGCAGCTTACAGGACAGCGCGGAGACCCAATACTTC
15	TRBV12-3/TRBV12-4	few	-	TRBJ2-7	CASSSNPLTVYEQYF	TGTGCCAGCAGTTCAAACCCCCTGACAGTCTACGAGCAGTACTTC
15	TRBV27	few	-	TRBJ2-2	CASSLTDYSTGELFF	TGTGCCAGCAGTTTGACAGACTATAGCACCGGGGAGCTGTTTTTT